These T cell receptor beta chains were read from a single sample in a study of high-grade serous ovarian cancer treatment subgroups. Profiling relied on immunoSEQ multiplex PCR, and the TCRdb table lists in-frame clones only, not all of them. Here the sample spans 9,600 or so clones, roughly 70% being singletons. Sequenced: tumor tissue. These TCRs come from a human donor with high-grade serous ovarian cancer. CDR3s include the opening cysteine and the closing phenylalanine or tryptophan. D genes are given only for firm matches. Some rows mark clone size as missing; the rest say once, few, many or name a class of expanded clone.

size	V	length	J	D	CDR3	DNA
.	TRBV29-1	16	TRBJ2-7	TRBD2	CSVEGTSGNLHYEQYF	TGCAGCGTTGAAGGGACTAGCGGGAATTTACACTACGAGCAGTACTTC
once	TRBV5-1	13	TRBJ2-5	.	CASSLSRGETQYF	TGCGCCAGCAGCTTGTCCAGGGGAGAGACCCAGTACTTC
.	TRBV6-6	15	TRBJ2-5	.	CASNYEGRRQETQYF	TGTGCCAGCAACTACGAGGGGAGGCGCCAAGAGACCCAGTACTTC
.	TRBV4-1	15	TRBJ2-1	TRBD1	CASSLGTGDYNEQFF	TGCGCCAGCAGCCTAGGGACAGGGGACTACAATGAGCAGTTCTTC
.	TRBV4-1	13	TRBJ2-5	TRBD1	CASSRDREETQYF	TGCGCCAGCAGCCGAGACAGGGAGGAGACCCAGTACTTC
.	TRBV25-1	14	TRBJ2-3	.	CASSAGHNTDTQYF	TGTGCCAGCAGTGCCGGACACAACACAGATACGCAGTATTTT
.	TRBV7-9	16	TRBJ2-7	.	CASSHVGTSSNYEQYF	TGTGCCAGCAGCCATGTAGGGACATCCTCCAACTACGAGCAGTACTTC
.	TRBV19	14	TRBJ2-7	.	CASSSSMSSYEQYF	TGTGCCAGTAGTAGCAGTATGAGCTCCTACGAGCAGTACTTC
.	TRBV4-1	14	TRBJ1-1	.	CASSPSGANTEAFF	TGCGCCAGCAGCCCTTCGGGGGCTAACACTGAAGCTTTCTTT
.	TRBV5-1	18	TRBJ2-7	.	CASSLGPRTGLTTYEQYF	TGCGCCAGCAGCTTGGGCCCTCGGACGGGTTTAACTACCTACGAGCAGTACTTC
.	TRBV2	13	TRBJ1-2	TRBD1	CASSRDRADGYTF	TGTGCCAGCAGTAGGGACAGGGCCGATGGCTACACCTTC
.	TRBV2	12	TRBJ2-7	.	CASGRGKGEQYF	TGTGCCAGCGGGAGGGGGAAGGGCGAGCAGTACTTC
.	TRBV10-3	13	TRBJ2-1	.	CAISDLVRNEQFF	TGTGCCATCAGTGATCTAGTGCGCAATGAGCAGTTCTTC
.	TRBV7-8	17	TRBJ2-7	.	CASSLARHRGGSYEQYF	TGTGCCAGCAGCTTAGCGCGCCACAGGGGGGGCTCCTACGAGCAGTACTTC
.	TRBV2	14	TRBJ1-2	TRBD1	CATEVEGGSYGYTF	TGTGCCACCGAGGTCGAAGGGGGCAGCTATGGCTACACCTTC
.	TRBV27	14	TRBJ2-7	TRBD2	CASKGLAGSYEQYF	TGTGCCAGCAAAGGGCTAGCGGGAAGCTACGAGCAGTACTTC
.	TRBV27	18	TRBJ1-5	.	CASSPKTPGSSSNQPQHF	TGTGCCAGCAGTCCAAAGACTCCCGGGTCCAGTAGCAATCAGCCCCAGCATTTT
.	TRBV19	16	TRBJ2-2	TRBD2	CASSSSGRVRVGELFF	TGTGCCAGTAGTTCTAGCGGGAGGGTTCGGGTCGGGGAGCTGTTTTTT
few	TRBV28	13	TRBJ1-4	.	CASSLSGGEKLFF	TGTGCCAGCAGTTTATCAGGCGGAGAAAAACTGTTTTTT
.	TRBV2	15	TRBJ2-1	.	CASSGDSQIDNEQFF	TGTGCCAGCAGTGGTGACAGTCAAATCGACAATGAGCAGTTCTTC
.	TRBV7-5	15	TRBJ1-1	.	CARSLVCLTNTEAFF	TGTGCCAGAAGCTTAGTATGTCTAACAAACACTGAAGCTTTCTTT
.	TRBV28	16	TRBJ2-1	TRBD2	CASRNPGTSGRNEQFF	TGTGCCAGCAGAAATCCCGGGACTAGCGGGAGAAATGAGCAGTTCTTC
once	TRBV7-8	13	TRBJ1-6	.	CASSATLSSPLHF	TGTGCCAGCAGCGCTACGTTGTCTTCACCCCTCCACTTT